This paragraph reports one T cell receptor beta chain. Its cognate antigen is unknown. For the second PCR, which ran for about 7 to 11 cycles, a sample-barcoded 5' primer and a J-beta primer mix were used. Tagging of each cDNA molecule was performed by a template-switch adaptor with 12 random nucleotides. TCRdb recomputed calls from the 5' RACE reads with MiXCR, one row per CDR3 protein. The table records some 750,000 distinct CDR3 sequences, 20% to 25% of them present only once. This specimen comes from a study of blood T cells in healthy people across ages. Overall study findings and caveats: Per million T cells, TCR beta diversity dropped roughly linearly as age increased. Considered underestimates were the diversity estimates obtained from one million T cells. When set beside aged donors, long-lived donors presented more naive CD4+ cells and higher diversity.

Trimming removed 2 bases at V and 0 bases at J, with 10 bases between. CDR1 is DFQATT, CDR2 SNEGSKA, per germline (reference sequence). This CDR3 has 14 residues. V usage is TRBV20-1 and J usage is TRBJ1-2; D remains ambiguous. The TCR was taken from a man aged 70 or older in good health. Sequences were obtained from blood. CDR3: CSARKQSANYGYTF. The CDR3 DNA follows: TGCAGTGCTAGAAAACAGAGCGCTAACTATGGCTACACCTTC.